These 10 T cell receptor beta chains were all obtained from the same sample, sequenced in a study of blood T cell repertoires in COVID-19. The repertoire was sequenced with immunoSEQ multiplex PCR; TCRdb's copy has only in-frame clones and lacks some. The sample lists roughly 270,000 clones; 85% were seen once. The sequencing sample was made of PBMCs or T cells enriched from blood (not recorded which). The receptors were gathered from a woman between 45 and 65 years old who had recovered from COVID-19.

The rearrangement joins TRBV6-5 to TRBJ2-7, with TRBD1 identical over 10 bases. Germline V gives CDR1 MNHEY, CDR2 SVGAGI. With 5 bases clipped from V and 6 bases from J, the junction kept 10 bases outside the gene matches. The CDR3 is 15 amino acids. CDR3 loop: CASSTAGTGVIEQYF. For the CDR3, the DNA is TGTGCCAGCAGTACCGCCGGGACAGGGGTTATCGAGCAGTACTTC.

The V gene is TRBV5-1, the J gene TRBJ2-1; 9 positions match TRBD2. The CDR3 spans 15 residues. The ends lost 6 bases at V and 2 bases at J; junction bases unmatched: 6. Germline V lookup: CDR1 SGHRS, CDR2 YFSETQ. The CDR3 reads CASTEPSGAYNEQFF. The CDR3 DNA is TGCGCCAGCACCGAACCTAGCGGGGCCTACAATGAGCAGTTCTTC. The full variable domain, completed using reference TRBV5-1 and TRBJ2-1, is KAGVTQTPRYLIKTRGQQVTLSCSPISGHRSVSWYQQTPGQGLQFLFEYFSETQRNKGNFPGRFSGRQFSNSRSEMNVSTLELGDSALYLCASTEPSGAYNEQFFGPGTRLTVL.

This sequence joins TRBV6-2 or TRBV6-3 and TRBJ2-5, with 12 bases that match TRBD2. This CDR3 spans 17 amino acids. Germline V lookup: CDR1 MNHEY, CDR2 SVGEGT. The J segment lost 4 bases and the V segment lost 0 bases, leaving 6 bases of the junction unmatched. CDR3 bases: TGTGCCAGCAGTTACTCGACTAGCGGGAGAAGAAGAGAGACCCAGTACTTC. Protein: CASSYSTSGRRRETQYF.

This clone was seen only a few times. This rearrangement joins TRBV6-5 to TRBJ1-2; a weak D match, TRBD1 (6 bases). Germline CDR1 MNHEY, CDR2 SVGAGI. With 4 bases removed from V and 0 bases from J, the gap between germline ends came to 12 bases. This CDR3 contains 15 residues. CDR3 DNA: TGTGCCAGCAGTTCGTTCAGGGGATCTAACTATGGCTACACCTTC. This codes for CASSSFRGSNYGYTF.

The rearrangement joins TRBV5-1 to TRBJ1-2; 9 bases are shared with TRBD1. J lost 6 bases, V lost 4 bases, and 10 bases had no gene match. Germline values: CDR1 SGHRS, CDR2 YFSETQ. This CDR3 is built from 15 residues. In nucleotides, the CDR3 is TGCGCCAGCAGCGACAGGGGGTTATATCTAAATGGCTACACCTTC. Translated, it gives CASSDRGLYLNGYTF.

The chain recombines TRBV5-1 with TRBJ2-7; D is ambiguous. V was trimmed by 1 base and J by 1 base, leaving 3 bases between them. This CDR3 is built from 12 residues. Germline V gene data show CDR1 as SGHRS and CDR2 as YFSETQ. Written as DNA, the CDR3 is TGCGCCAGCAGCTTGACTTCCTACGAGCAGTACTTC. Translated, it gives CASSLTSYEQYF.

The rearrangement links TRBV25-1 to TRBJ1-2; D unresolved. From germline, CDR1 is MGHDK and CDR2 SYGVNS. The CDR3 covers 11 residues. Trimming removed 2 bases at V and 4 bases at J, with 2 bases between. This chain's CDR3 is CASSERYGYTF. The CDR3 bases are TGTGCCAGCAGTGAACGCTATGGCTACACCTTC.

The chain uses TRBV6-5 and TRBJ1-6, with D tentatively TRBD1 (5 bases). Germline V lookup: CDR1 MNHEY, CDR2 SVGAGI. The length of the CDR3 is 15 residues. V was pared by 3 bases and J by 8 bases, with 14 bases between. CDR3 nucleotide sequence: TGTGCCAGCAGTTATGGGGGGAGGTTGGATTCACCCCTCCACTTT. Translating it yields CASSYGGRLDSPLHF.

This clone came up once. The chain links TRBV15 to TRBJ2-3, with D uncertain. CDR1 LNHNV and CDR2 YYDKDF come from the germline V gene (reference sequence). Trimming removed 0 bases at V and 6 bases at J, with 7 bases between. The CDR3 length is 13 residues. The CDR3 DNA reads TGTGCCACCAGCAGAGATCTCGAGGATACGCAGTATTTT. Residues: CATSRDLEDTQYF.

The rearrangement links TRBV21-1 to TRBJ1-5; the table assigns TRBD1, which was not confirmed against the DNA. TRBV21-1 is recorded as a pseudogene. The CDR3 loop spans 17 amino acids. The CDR3 here is CASSPKARDTRSQPQHF. The CDR3 DNA is TGTGCCAGCAGCCCCAAAGCTAGGGACACCAGGAGCCAGCCCCAGCATTTT.